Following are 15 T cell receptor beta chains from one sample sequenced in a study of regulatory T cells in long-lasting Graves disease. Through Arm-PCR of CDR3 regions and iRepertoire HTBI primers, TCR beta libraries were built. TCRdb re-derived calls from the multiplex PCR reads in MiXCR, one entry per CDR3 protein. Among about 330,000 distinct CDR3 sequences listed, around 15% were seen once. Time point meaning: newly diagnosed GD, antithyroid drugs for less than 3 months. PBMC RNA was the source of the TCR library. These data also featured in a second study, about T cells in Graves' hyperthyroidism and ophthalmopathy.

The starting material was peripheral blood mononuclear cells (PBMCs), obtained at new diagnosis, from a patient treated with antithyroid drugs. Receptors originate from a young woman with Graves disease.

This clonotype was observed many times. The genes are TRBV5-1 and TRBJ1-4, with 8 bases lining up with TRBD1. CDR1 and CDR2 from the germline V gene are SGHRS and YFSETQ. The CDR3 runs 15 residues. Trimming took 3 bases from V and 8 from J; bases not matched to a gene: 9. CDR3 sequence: CASSWGQGAEEKLFF. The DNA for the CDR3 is TGCGCCAGCAGCTGGGGCCAGGGGGCGGAGGAAAAACTGTTTTTT.

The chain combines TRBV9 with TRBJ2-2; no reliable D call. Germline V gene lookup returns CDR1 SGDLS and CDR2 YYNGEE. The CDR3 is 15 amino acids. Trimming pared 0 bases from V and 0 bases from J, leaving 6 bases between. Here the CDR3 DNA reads TGTGCCAGCAGCGTAGACGGAGCGAACACCGGGGAGCTGTTTTTT. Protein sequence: CASSVDGANTGELFF.

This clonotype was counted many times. The CDR3 here is CASSSGTGREKLFF. CDR3 bases: TGTGCCAGCAGTTCCGGGACAGGGAGAGAAAAACTGTTTTTT. This chain uses TRBV6-5 with TRBJ1-4, with 9 bases fitting TRBD1. V was pared by 4 bases and J by 8 bases, with 5 bases of the junction left unmatched. In germline, CDR1 is MNHEY, CDR2 SVGAGI. This CDR3 spans 14 amino acids.

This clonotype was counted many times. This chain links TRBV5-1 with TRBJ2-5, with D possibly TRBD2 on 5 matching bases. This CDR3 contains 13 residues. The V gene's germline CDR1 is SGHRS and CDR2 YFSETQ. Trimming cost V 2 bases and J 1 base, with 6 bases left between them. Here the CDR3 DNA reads TGCGCCAGCAGCTTAGAGGGCCAAGAGACCCAGTACTTC. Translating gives CASSLEGQETQYF.

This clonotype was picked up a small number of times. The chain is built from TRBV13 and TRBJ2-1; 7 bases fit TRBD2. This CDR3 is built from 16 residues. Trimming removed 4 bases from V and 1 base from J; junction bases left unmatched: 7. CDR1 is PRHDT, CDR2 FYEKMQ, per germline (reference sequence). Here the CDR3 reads CASSSFTSASYNEQFF. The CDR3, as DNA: TGTGCCAGCAGCTCGTTTACTAGCGCGTCCTACAATGAGCAGTTCTTC.

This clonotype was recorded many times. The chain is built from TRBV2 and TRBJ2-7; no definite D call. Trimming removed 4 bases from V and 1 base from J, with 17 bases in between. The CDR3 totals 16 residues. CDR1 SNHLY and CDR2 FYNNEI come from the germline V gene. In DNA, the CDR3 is TGTGCCAGCAGTGGTGCCGGCAGGTACCTATCCTACGAGCAGTACTTC. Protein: CASSGAGRYLSYEQYF.

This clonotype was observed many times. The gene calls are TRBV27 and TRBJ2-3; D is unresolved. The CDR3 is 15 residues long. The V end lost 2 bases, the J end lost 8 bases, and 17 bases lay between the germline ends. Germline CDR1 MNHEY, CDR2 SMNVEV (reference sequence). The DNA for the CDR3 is TGTGCCAGCAGTTTAACGGGTAATAGATTTGGTACGCAGTATTTT. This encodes CASSLTGNRFGTQYF.

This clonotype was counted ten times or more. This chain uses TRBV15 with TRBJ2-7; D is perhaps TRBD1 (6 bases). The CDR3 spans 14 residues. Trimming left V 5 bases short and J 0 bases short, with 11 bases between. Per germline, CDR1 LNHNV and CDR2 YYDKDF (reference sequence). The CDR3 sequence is CATSYDRFSYEQYF. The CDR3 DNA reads TGTGCCACCAGCTACGACAGGTTCTCCTACGAGCAGTACTTC. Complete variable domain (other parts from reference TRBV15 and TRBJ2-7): DAMVIQNPRYQVTQFGKPVTLSCSQTLNHNVMYWYQQKSSQAPKLLFHYYDKDFNNEADTPDNFQSRRPNTSFCFLDIRSPGLGDTAMYLCATSYDRFSYEQYFGPGTRLTVT.

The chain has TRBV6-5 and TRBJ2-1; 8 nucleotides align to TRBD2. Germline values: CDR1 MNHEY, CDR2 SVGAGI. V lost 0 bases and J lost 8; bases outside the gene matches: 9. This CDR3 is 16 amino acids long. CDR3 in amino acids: CASSYSSQRELDEQFF. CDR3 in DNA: TGTGCCAGCAGTTACTCGAGTCAGCGGGAGTTGGATGAGCAGTTCTTC.

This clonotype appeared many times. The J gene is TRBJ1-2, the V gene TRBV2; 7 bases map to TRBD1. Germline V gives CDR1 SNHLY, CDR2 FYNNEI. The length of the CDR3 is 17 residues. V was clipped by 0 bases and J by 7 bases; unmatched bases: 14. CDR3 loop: CASSEALRLRGRTGYTF. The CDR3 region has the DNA TGTGCCAGCAGTGAAGCGCTTAGGTTAAGGGGGCGGACTGGCTACACCTTC.

The CDR3 DNA reads as TGTGCCAGTAGTATCGGAAGGGGGTATGGCTACACCTTC. Protein: CASSIGRGYGYTF. The chain has TRBV19 and TRBJ1-2; weak D call: TRBD1 (6 bases). Germline CDR1 LNHDA, CDR2 SQIVND (reference sequence). This CDR3 is built from 13 residues. V was cut by 3 bases and J by 5 bases, with 10 bases left in between.

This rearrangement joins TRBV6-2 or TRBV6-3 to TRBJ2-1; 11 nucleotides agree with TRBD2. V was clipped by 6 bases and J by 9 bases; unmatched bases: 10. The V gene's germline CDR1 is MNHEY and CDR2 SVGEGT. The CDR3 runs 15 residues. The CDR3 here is CASSNSGRAWGEQFF. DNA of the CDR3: TGTGCCAGCAGCAATAGCGGGAGGGCCTGGGGTGAGCAGTTCTTC.

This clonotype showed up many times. As DNA, the CDR3 is TGTGCCAGCAGCCAAGGAAGAATAGCCAAAAACATTCAGTACTTC. It is translated as CASSQGRIAKNIQYF. V is TRBV3-1 and J is TRBJ2-4; D remains unclear. Germline V CDR1 and CDR2: LGHDT, YNNKEL (reference sequence). V was shortened by 1 base and J by 0 bases, with 7 bases between the two germline ends. The CDR3 is 15 amino acids.

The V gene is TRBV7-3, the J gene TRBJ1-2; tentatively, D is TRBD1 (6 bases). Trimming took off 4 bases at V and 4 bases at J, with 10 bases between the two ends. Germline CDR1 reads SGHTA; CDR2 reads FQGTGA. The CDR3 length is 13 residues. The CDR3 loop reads CASSSDRSYGYTF. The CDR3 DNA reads TGTGCCAGCAGCTCGGACAGAAGCTATGGCTACACCTTC.

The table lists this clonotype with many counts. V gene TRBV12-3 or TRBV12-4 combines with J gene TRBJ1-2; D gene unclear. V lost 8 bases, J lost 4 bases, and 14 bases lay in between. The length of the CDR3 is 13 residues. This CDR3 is CASSSRRGYGYTF. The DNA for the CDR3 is TGTGCCAGCTCTAGCCGCCGGGGCTATGGCTACACCTTC.